Below are 27 T cell receptor beta chains sequenced from a single sample in a study of cytomegalovirus exposure and HLA in healthy donors. The primer mix had 60 Vbeta and 13 Jbeta primers. TCRdb's table, derived via immunoSEQ multiplex PCR, lists solely in-frame clones and lacks some. The sample yields 100,000 to 150,000 clones, approximately 80% seen once. Sequenced: PBMCs. Receptors originate from a woman aged 35 to 49 in good health and CMV-seropositive.

This clone was seen a handful of times. The chain is built from TRBV10-1 and TRBJ1-1; D not resolved. The CDR3 runs to 13 residues. V was shortened by 3 bases and J by 1 base, with 6 bases between the two germline ends. The V gene's germline CDR1 is WNHNN and CDR2 SYGVQD (reference sequence). The chain's CDR3 is CASSDRENTEAFF. The DNA for the CDR3 is TGCGCCAGCAGTGACCGGGAGAACACTGAAGCTTTCTTT.

This clone was detected only once. V usage is TRBV5-1 and J usage is TRBJ2-7, with 7 bases lining up with TRBD1. The CDR3 covers 14 residues. The V gene end was trimmed by 4 bases and the J gene end by 2 bases; junction bases not matched to a gene: 6. Germline CDR1 SGHRS, CDR2 YFSETQ. CDR3 bases: TGCGCCAGCAGCCTCCCCGGGACAGCCTACGAGCAGTACTTC. It codes for CASSLPGTAYEQYF.

The chain is built from TRBV28 and TRBJ1-6; 7 bases are a match to TRBD1. CDR1 is MDHEN and CDR2 is SYDVKM in the germline V gene. The J segment lost 5 bases and the V segment lost 6 bases, leaving 10 bases of the junction unmatched. There are 16 residues in the CDR3. This CDR3 is CASSLSSGQNNSPLHF. The CDR3 bases are TGTGCCAGCAGCTTGTCTTCGGGACAGAATAATTCACCCCTCCACTTT.

V and J are TRBV5-4 and TRBJ2-1, with 9 bases lining up with TRBD2. The germline CDR1 and CDR2 sequences are SGHNT and YYREEE (reference sequence). V dropped 3 bases and J dropped 7; count of bases not matched to a gene: 5. The length of the CDR3 is 14 residues. The CDR3 reads CASSWREGDNEQFF. In DNA, the CDR3 is TGTGCCAGCAGCTGGCGGGAGGGCGATAATGAGCAGTTCTTC.

A single count supports this clone. This rearrangement joins TRBV5-4 to TRBJ2-7; perhaps TRBD2 as D (6 bases). CDR1 and CDR2 (germline): SGHNT, YYREEE (reference sequence). CDR3 length equals 16 residues. The V and J ends lost 0 bases and 7 bases respectively, with 20 bases between them. Written as DNA, the CDR3 is TGTGCCAGCAGCTTGGGTTCGAGAAGACTCCGGGGGGAGCAGTACTTC. It is translated as CASSLGSRRLRGEQYF. Supplemented by reference TRBV5-4 and TRBJ2-7, the full variable domain reads ETGVTQSPTHLIKTRGQQVTLRCSSQSGHNTVSWYQQALGQGPQFIFQYYREEENGRGNFPPRFSGLQFPNYSSELNVNALELDDSALYLCASSLGSRRLRGEQYFGPGTRLTVT.

V is TRBV6-6 and J is TRBJ1-5; possibly TRBD1 for D (5 bases). CDR3 size: 13 residues. Looked up from germline, CDR1 is MNHNY and CDR2 is SVGAGI (reference sequence). V was trimmed by 6 bases and J by 1 base, leaving 7 bases between them. The CDR3 bases are TGTGCCAGCAGCAGACAGAGCAATCAGCCCCAGCATTTT. Translated, it gives CASSRQSNQPQHF.

The genes are TRBV5-4 and TRBJ2-5; 9 positions match TRBD1. The CDR3 sequence is 16 residues long. The junction had 14 bases not matched to a gene; V was cut back by 0 bases and J by 11 bases. Germline V CDR1 and CDR2: SGHNT, YYREEE (reference sequence). In nucleotides, the CDR3 is TGTGCCAGCAGCTTGGGTCGGTACAGGGGGCAGGAAGAGCAGTACTTC. Residues: CASSLGRYRGQEEQYF.

Concerning this clone itself: Sequence at one end of the junction differs from germline and may be a read error. The chain joins TRBV7-9 to TRBJ2-3; 8 bases are shared with TRBD2. Germline lookup yields CDR1 SEHNR and CDR2 FQNEAQ (reference sequence). CDR3 size: 17 residues. CDR3 sequence (DNA): TGTTCCAGCAGCTTGGGCCAACTAGCGGCCCCCACAGATACGCAGTATTTT. It yields the protein CSSSLGQLAAPTDTQYF.

Here the CDR3 DNA reads TGTGCCAGCAGCTTAGGAGGGAGGGCCGGAGAGACCCAGTACTTC. Translating gives CASSLGGRAGETQYF. The chain couples TRBV7-2 to TRBJ2-5; 7 nucleotides align to TRBD2. With 1 base clipped from V and 4 bases from J, the junction kept 6 bases outside the gene matches. This CDR3 is 15 amino acids long. Germline lookup yields CDR1 SGHTA and CDR2 FQGNSA.

The V and J genes are TRBV14 and TRBJ1-4; no clear D gene. Germline V gene lookup returns CDR1 SGHDN and CDR2 FVKESK. V was cut by 4 bases and J by 8 bases, with 17 bases left in between. This CDR3 region has 15 residues. The CDR3: CASSRRLGSTEKLFF. The CDR3 bases are TGTGCCAGCAGCCGAAGACTTGGCTCGACCGAAAAACTGTTTTTT.

The chain has TRBV14 and TRBJ1-2; tentative D call: TRBD1 (6 bases). This CDR3 contains 15 residues. The V end lost 0 bases, the J end lost 8 bases, and 16 bases lay between the germline ends. Germline V gives CDR1 SGHDN, CDR2 FVKESK. The CDR3 nucleotides read TGTGCCAGCAGCCAAGATCTCGGGGACATGAAAGGCTACACCTTC. Translated: CASSQDLGDMKGYTF.

V and J are TRBV28 and TRBJ2-5, with 7 bases identical to TRBD1. The DNA end is more similar to TRBJ2-7, so the J call may be wrong. This CDR3 contains 15 residues. CDR1 is MDHEN, CDR2 SYDVKM, per germline. CDR3 bases: TGTGCCAGCAGTTTGGGGGACAGCTACTCCTACGAGCAGTACTTC. Translation: CASSLGDSYSYEQYF.

This clone was found once. CDR3 sequence reads: CASSSVSGRGYNEQFF. The CDR3 nucleotides read TGTGCCAGCAGCTCGGTTAGCGGGAGGGGCTACAATGAGCAGTTCTTC. This chain connects TRBV7-8 to TRBJ2-1; 11 nucleotides agree with TRBD2. J was trimmed by 3 bases and V by 4 bases; bases with no gene match: 5. In germline, CDR1 is SGHVS, CDR2 FQNEAQ. The length of the CDR3 is 16 residues.

The rearrangement joins TRBV5-6 to TRBJ1-1, with D maybe TRBD1 (5 bases). CDR1 and CDR2 from the germline V gene are SGHDT and YYEEEE. Between the trimmed V and J ends, which lost 0 bases and 6 bases, there was a span of 15 bases. CDR3 length: 15 amino acids. The CDR3 region has the DNA TGTGCCAGCAGCTTGGTAGGGGCGTGGGGTTCTGAAGCTTTCTTT. It specifies CASSLVGAWGSEAFF. The whole variable domain, filled in from reference TRBV5-6 and TRBJ1-1, reads DAGVTQSPTHLIKTRGQQVTLRCSPKSGHDTVSWYQQALGQGPQFIFQYYEEEERQRGNFPDRFSGHQFPNYSSELNVNALLLGDSALYLCASSLVGAWGSEAFFGQGTRLTVV.

The chain has TRBV30 and TRBJ1-2, with D perhaps matching TRBD1 (6 bases). The CDR3 is made up of 14 amino acids. Looked up from germline, CDR1 is GTSNPN and CDR2 is SVGIG (reference sequence). The chain's CDR3 is CADEIKTGPYGYTF. As DNA, the CDR3 is TGTGCAGATGAGATTAAGACAGGTCCTTATGGCTACACCTTC.

This clone occurred a few times. The J gene is TRBJ2-3, the V gene TRBV6-4; D is perhaps TRBD2 (6 bases). This CDR3 region has 16 residues. The germline V gene has CDR1 MRHNA and CDR2 SNTAGT. V dropped 0 bases and J dropped 4 bases, with 14 bases sitting between them. The CDR3 DNA reads TGTGCCAGCAGTGACTCGGGCGGGGCCAACCCAGATACGCAGTATTTT. It translates to CASSDSGGANPDTQYF.

The rearrangement joins TRBV28 to TRBJ2-7; 9 nucleotides match TRBD1. After removal of 4 bases from V and 7 bases from J, the junction contained 11 bases not matched to a gene. The length of the CDR3 is 15 residues. Germline CDR1 is MDHEN and CDR2 is SYDVKM. The CDR3 DNA reads TGTGCCAGCAGTTGGGGTGGACAGGGGTTAGAGGAGCAGTACTTC. Translated, it gives CASSWGGQGLEEQYF. Based on the CDR3 plus reference TRBV28 and TRBJ2-7, the full variable domain is DVKVTQSSRYLVKRTGEKVFLECVQDMDHENMFWYRQDPGLGLRLIYFSYDVKMKEKGDIPEGYSVSREKKERFSLILESASTNQTSMYLCASSWGGQGLEEQYFGPGTRLTVT.

The DNA of the CDR3 is TGTGCCAGCAGGACTTCTGCGGGACGGCTGAACACTGAAGCTTTCTTT. Translation: CASRTSAGRLNTEAFF. The chain employs TRBV28 and TRBJ1-1; D might be TRBD1 (5 bases). There are 16 residues in the CDR3. V lost 6 bases and J 0 bases, leaving 17 bases between the germline ends. CDR1 and CDR2 (germline): MDHEN, SYDVKM.

The rearrangement links TRBV4-1 to TRBJ2-2; no reliable D call. Germline CDR1 reads MGHRA; CDR2 reads YSYEKL. Trimming shortened V by 0 bases and J by 0 bases, and 8 bases separated the two germline ends. The CDR3 totals 16 residues. For the CDR3, the DNA is TGCGCCAGCAGCCAAGATCCCGGGTCGAACACCGGGGAGCTGTTTTTT. Amino acids: CASSQDPGSNTGELFF.

The chain uses TRBV9 and TRBJ1-1; 7 bases are shared with TRBD1. The CDR3 loop spans 15 amino acids. The germline V gene has CDR1 SGDLS and CDR2 YYNGEE. V shed 4 bases, J shed 0 bases, and the junction held 6 bases outside the gene matches. The CDR3, as DNA: TGTGCCAGCAGCCCCGCGGGACAGTTGAACACTGAAGCTTTCTTT. Protein product: CASSPAGQLNTEAFF.

The chain is built from TRBV19 and TRBJ1-1; perhaps TRBD1 as D (5 bases). The germline V gene has CDR1 LNHDA and CDR2 SQIVND (reference sequence). The CDR3 consists of 14 residues. V shed 4 bases and J shed 2 bases, with 11 bases lying between them. The CDR3 region has the DNA TGTGCCAGTAGTAGGGCGGGACCCAACACTGAAGCTTTCTTT. Its translation is CASSRAGPNTEAFF.

The chain is built from TRBV2 and TRBJ2-3; D ambiguous. With 1 base removed from V and 4 bases from J, the gap between germline ends came to 9 bases. This CDR3 is 14 amino acids long. The germline V gene encodes CDR1 SNHLY and CDR2 FYNNEI. In DNA, the CDR3 is TGTGCCAGCAGTGAAGGATCAGTTCCAGATACGCAGTATTTT. Translating gives CASSEGSVPDTQYF.

The V and J genes are TRBV4-1 and TRBJ2-3, with TRBD2 matching 13 bases. Germline V lookup: CDR1 MGHRA, CDR2 YSYEKL. The CDR3 is 17 residues long. Germline trimming cut 1 base from V and 6 bases from J; bases unmatched to any gene: 7. Written as DNA, the CDR3 is TGCGCCAGCAGCCAAGGTCGAACTAGCGGGAGGGGGGATACGCAGTATTTT. It translates to CASSQGRTSGRGDTQYF.

The genes are TRBV28 and TRBJ2-7, with TRBD2 matching 9 bases. Germline V gene data show CDR1 as MDHEN and CDR2 as SYDVKM. Trimming at V came to 2 bases and at J to 6 bases, leaving 2 bases not matched to a gene. The CDR3 totals 13 residues. The CDR3 coding sequence is TGTGCCAGCAGTTTAAGAGCGGGAGGCGAGCAGTACTTC. Translation gives CASSLRAGGEQYF.

The CDR3 loop is CASSLIGLAGRDEQFF. The CDR3 DNA reads as TGTGCCAGCAGCTTAATAGGCCTAGCGGGGCGGGATGAGCAGTTCTTC. This sequence joins TRBV7-8 and TRBJ2-1; 9 bases match TRBD2. The CDR3 consists of 16 residues. J lost 8 bases, V lost 2 bases, and 10 bases had no gene match. CDR1 is SGHVS and CDR2 is FQNEAQ in the germline V gene.

The V and J genes are TRBV27 and TRBJ2-7, with TRBD1 matching over 7 bases. Germline V gene lookup returns CDR1 MNHEY and CDR2 SMNVEV (reference sequence). V was pared by 3 bases and J by 2 bases, with 4 bases of the junction left unmatched. The CDR3 totals 14 residues. The CDR3: CASSLWDSPYEQYF. DNA of the CDR3: TGTGCCAGCAGTTTGTGGGACAGCCCCTACGAGCAGTACTTC.

J is TRBJ2-1 and V is TRBV6-5; 13 nucleotides line up with TRBD2. The germline gives CDR1 MNHEY, CDR2 SVGAGI. The J segment lost 7 bases and the V segment lost 6 bases, leaving 6 bases of the junction unmatched. The CDR3 extends over 15 amino acids. The CDR3 here is CASSTGLAGVNEQFF. The CDR3 DNA reads as TGTGCCAGCAGCACCGGACTAGCGGGAGTAAATGAGCAGTTCTTC.